This TCR beta chain was captured in a study of early T cells in non-severe SARS-CoV-2 infection. At the level of the study: Sequenced bulk RNA came from whole blood that was unsorted, and chains were unpaired.

The library protocol tagged individual cDNA molecules with unique molecular identifiers. TCRdb processed the 5' RACE reads anew with MiXCR; each CDR3 protein has one entry. The table shows more than 50,000 distinct CDR3 sequences, with roughly 13% occurring only once. As for this clonotype: Sequence at one end of the junction differs from germline and may be a read error.

The CDR3 loop spans 16 amino acids. Germline V CDR1 and CDR2: SGHDN, FVKESK. The sequence derives from an adult who was a healthcare worker with PCR-confirmed SARS-CoV-2 infection or an uninfected control (not recorded which). Sequences were obtained from whole blood. V is TRBV14 and J is TRBJ2-3; TRBD2 matches at 10 bases. CDR3 in DNA: TGTGCCAGCAGCCATCGGACTAGCGGATCCACAGATACGCAGTGTTTT. Translated: CASSHRTSGSTDTQCF. The variable domain in full, completed from reference TRBV14 and TRBJ2-3, reads EAGVTQFPSHSVIEKGQTVTLRCDPISGHDNLYWYRRVMGKEIKFLLHFVKESKQDESGMPNNRFLAERTGGTYSTLKVQPAELEDSGVYFCASSHRTSGSTDTQCFGPGTRLTVL.